Below, 3 T cell receptor beta chains from the same sample are listed, as sequenced in a study of T cells after yellow fever vaccination. TCRdb ran MiXCR on the 5' RACE reads and lists one entry per CDR3 protein. The table shows 150,000 to 200,000 distinct CDR3 sequences, with about 11% occurring only once. The sequenced sample was CD8+ T cells sorted from PBMCs, obtained 15 days after the yellow fever booster vaccination. All receptors come from a man between 18 and 29 years old who received the YFV17D yellow fever vaccine.

The chain joins TRBV29-1 to TRBJ1-2; TRBD1 might be the D (5 bases). The V end lost 7 bases, the J end lost 2 bases, and 17 bases lay between the germline ends. The CDR3 has 14 amino acids. Per the germline V gene, CDR1 is SQVTM and CDR2 is ANQGSEA. CDR3 protein: CSALTAKTNYGYTF. CDR3 in DNA: TGCAGCGCTCTGACAGCGAAGACAAACTATGGCTACACCTTC. Filled out from reference TRBV29-1 and TRBJ1-2, the complete variable domain reads SAVISQKPSRDICQRGTSLTIQCQVDSQVTMMFWYRQQPGQSLTLIATANQGSEATYESGFVIDKFPISRPNLTFSTLTVSNMSPEDSSIYLCSALTAKTNYGYTFGSGTRLTVV.

The chain joins TRBV12-3 or TRBV12-4 to TRBJ1-5, with D perhaps TRBD1 (5 bases). The CDR3 covers 14 residues. V gave up 3 bases and J gave up 7 bases, with 13 bases separating them. This CDR3 reads CASSFLGTGQPQHF. CDR3 coding DNA: TGTGCCAGCAGTTTCCTTGGGACGGGGCAGCCCCAGCATTTT.

This clonotype occurred many times. This chain joins TRBV27 and TRBJ1-6; the match to TRBD1 covers 8 bases. Germline V gene data show CDR1 as MNHEY and CDR2 as SMNVEV (reference sequence). The CDR3 is 13 residues long. The V and J ends lost 4 bases and 10 bases, in that order; junction bases with no gene match: 3. The DNA for the CDR3 is TGTGCCAGCAGTTGGGGACAGGTATCACCCCTCCACTTT. As protein: CASSWGQVSPLHF.